This TCR beta chain originates from a study of T cells in Graves' hyperthyroidism and ophthalmopathy. RNA transcripts served as the template for amplifying TCR beta CDR3 regions. Using the HTBI primer set, a first-round RT-PCR was run on the TCR CDR3. Using its own MiXCR run on the multiplex PCR reads, TCRdb lists one record per CDR3 protein. The sample lists roughly 380,000 distinct CDR3 sequences; more than 11% were seen once. With V trimmed by 3 bases and J by 5 bases, 20 bases remained unmatched. The CDR3 contains 19 residues. Germline V lookup: CDR1 LNHDA, CDR2 SQIVND (reference sequence). The sequenced sample was blood. The chain joins TRBV19 to TRBJ2-5; 8 bases fit TRBD2. The sequence derives from a woman in her sixties or seventies with Graves' hyperthyroidism. CDR3 bases: TGTGCCAGTAGTATCCCGGGCGTATTAGCGGGATGGACCGTGGAGACCCAGTACTTC. Residues: CASSIPGVLAGWTVETQYF. The entire variable domain, with the rest obtained from reference TRBV19 and TRBJ2-5, is as follows: DGGITQSPKYLFRKEGQNVTLSCEQNLNHDAMYWYRQDPGQGLRLIYYSQIVNDFQKGDIAEGYSVSREKKESFPLTVTSAQKNPTAFYLCASSIPGVLAGWTVETQYFGPGTRLLVL.